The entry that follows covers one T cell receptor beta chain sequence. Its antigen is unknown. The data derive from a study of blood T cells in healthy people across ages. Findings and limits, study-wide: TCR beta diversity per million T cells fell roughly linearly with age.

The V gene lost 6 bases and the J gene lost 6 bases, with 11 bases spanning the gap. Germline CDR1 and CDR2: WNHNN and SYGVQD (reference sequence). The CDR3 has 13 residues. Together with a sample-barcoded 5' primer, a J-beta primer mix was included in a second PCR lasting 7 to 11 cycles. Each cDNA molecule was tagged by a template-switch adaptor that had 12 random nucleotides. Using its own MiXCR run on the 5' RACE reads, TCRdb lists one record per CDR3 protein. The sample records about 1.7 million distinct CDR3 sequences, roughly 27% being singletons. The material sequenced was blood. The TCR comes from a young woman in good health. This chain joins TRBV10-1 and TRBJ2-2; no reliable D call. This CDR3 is CASSMTTPGELFF. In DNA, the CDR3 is TGCGCCAGCAGCATGACCACCCCCGGGGAGCTGTTTTTT.